What follows describes a single T cell receptor beta chain. Antigen: not known. The CDR3 loop spans 12 amino acids. CDR1 is SNHLY, CDR2 FYNNEI, per germline. Trimming shortened V by 6 bases and J by 5 bases, and 11 bases separated the two germline ends. This record comes from a study of T cell repertoires in cytomegalovirus infection. Across the whole study: TCR beta signatures that were public indicated CMV infection and matching HLA type.

TCRdb ran MiXCR on the reads and lists one entry per CDR3 protein. The profile covers approximately 910,000 distinct CDR3 sequences, with more than 25% appearing a single time and about 14% taken by the ten largest. This chain joins TRBV2 and TRBJ2-7, with D maybe TRBD1 (5 bases). This receptor was identified in a human donor in good health (CMV status not recorded). Some clones in this sample may be carry-over from other donors' samples. The sequences come from cultured CD8+ T cells from PBMCs, collected from culture after CMV antigen stimulation. The CDR3 is CASRGRVHEQYV. The DNA of the CDR3 is TGTGCCAGCAGGGGCAGGGTCCACGAGCAGTACGTC.